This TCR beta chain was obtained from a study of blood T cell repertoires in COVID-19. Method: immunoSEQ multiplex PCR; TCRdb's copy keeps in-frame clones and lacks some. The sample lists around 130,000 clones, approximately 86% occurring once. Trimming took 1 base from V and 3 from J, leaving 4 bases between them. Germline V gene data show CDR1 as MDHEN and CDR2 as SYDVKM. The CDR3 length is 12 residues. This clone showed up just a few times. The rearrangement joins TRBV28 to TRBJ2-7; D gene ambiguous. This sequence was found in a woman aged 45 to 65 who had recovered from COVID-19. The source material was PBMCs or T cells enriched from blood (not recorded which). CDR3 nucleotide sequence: TGTGCCAGCAGTTTATCCGGCTACGAGCAGTACTTC. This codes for CASSLSGYEQYF.